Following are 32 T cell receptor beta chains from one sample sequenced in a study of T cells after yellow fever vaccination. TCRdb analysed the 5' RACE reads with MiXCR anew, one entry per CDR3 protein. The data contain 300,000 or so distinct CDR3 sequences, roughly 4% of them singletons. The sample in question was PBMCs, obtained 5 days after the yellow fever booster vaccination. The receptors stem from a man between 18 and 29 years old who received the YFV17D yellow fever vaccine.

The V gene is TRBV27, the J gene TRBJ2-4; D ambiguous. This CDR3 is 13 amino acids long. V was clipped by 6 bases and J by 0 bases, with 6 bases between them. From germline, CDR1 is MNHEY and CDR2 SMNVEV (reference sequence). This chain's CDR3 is CASRGLAKNIQYF. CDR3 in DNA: TGTGCCAGCAGGGGGTTAGCCAAAAACATTCAGTACTTC.

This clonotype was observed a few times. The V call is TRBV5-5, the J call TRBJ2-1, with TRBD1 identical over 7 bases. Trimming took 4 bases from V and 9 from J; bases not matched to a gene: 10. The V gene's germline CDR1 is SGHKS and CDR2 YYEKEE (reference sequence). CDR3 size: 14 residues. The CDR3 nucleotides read TGTGCCAGCAGCCCTAGGACAGGCGAGAGTGAGCAGTTCTTC. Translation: CASSPRTGESEQFF.

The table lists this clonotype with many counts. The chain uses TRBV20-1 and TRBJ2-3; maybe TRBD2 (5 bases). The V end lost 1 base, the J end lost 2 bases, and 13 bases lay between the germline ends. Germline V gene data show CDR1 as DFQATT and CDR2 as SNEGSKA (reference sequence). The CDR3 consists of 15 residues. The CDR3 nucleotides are TGCAGTGCTAGAGTGCCGGGGTCCCCCACAGATACGCAGTATTTT. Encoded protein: CSARVPGSPTDTQYF.

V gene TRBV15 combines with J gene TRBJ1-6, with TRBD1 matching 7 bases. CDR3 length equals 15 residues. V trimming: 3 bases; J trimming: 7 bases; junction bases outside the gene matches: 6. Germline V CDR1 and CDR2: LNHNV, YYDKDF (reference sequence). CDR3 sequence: CATSRSGGWNSPLHF. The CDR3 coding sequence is TGTGCCACCAGCAGGTCAGGGGGTTGGAATTCACCCCTCCACTTT.

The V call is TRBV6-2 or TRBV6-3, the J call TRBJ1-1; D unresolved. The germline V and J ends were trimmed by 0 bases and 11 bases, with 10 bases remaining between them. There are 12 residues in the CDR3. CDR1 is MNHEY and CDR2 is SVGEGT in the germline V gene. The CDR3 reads CASSYSTPGAFF. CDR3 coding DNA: TGTGCCAGCAGTTACTCGACCCCGGGGGCTTTCTTT.

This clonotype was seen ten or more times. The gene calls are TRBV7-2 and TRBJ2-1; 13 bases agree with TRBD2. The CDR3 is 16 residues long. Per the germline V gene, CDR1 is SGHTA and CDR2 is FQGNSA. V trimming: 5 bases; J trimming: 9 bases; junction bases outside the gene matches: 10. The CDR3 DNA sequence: TGTGCCAGCAGCCCACGACTAGCGGGGGGCCCTAGTGAGCAGTTCTTC. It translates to CASSPRLAGGPSEQFF.

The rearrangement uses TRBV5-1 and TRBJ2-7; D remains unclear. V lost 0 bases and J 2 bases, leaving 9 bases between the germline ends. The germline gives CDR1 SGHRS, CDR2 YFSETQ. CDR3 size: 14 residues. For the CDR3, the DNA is TGCGCCAGCAGCTTGGTAATAGGCGCCTACGAGCAGTACTTC. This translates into CASSLVIGAYEQYF.

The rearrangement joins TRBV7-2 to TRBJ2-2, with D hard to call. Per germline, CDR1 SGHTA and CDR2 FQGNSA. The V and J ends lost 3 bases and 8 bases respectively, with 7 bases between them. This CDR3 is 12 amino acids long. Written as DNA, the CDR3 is TGTGCCAGCAGCTTCCTGTCGGGGGAGCTGTTTTTT. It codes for CASSFLSGELFF.

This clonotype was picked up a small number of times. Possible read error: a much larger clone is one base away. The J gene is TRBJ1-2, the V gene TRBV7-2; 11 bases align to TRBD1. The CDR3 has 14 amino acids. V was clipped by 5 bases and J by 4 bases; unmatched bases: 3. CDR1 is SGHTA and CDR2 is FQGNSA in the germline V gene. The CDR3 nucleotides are TGTGCCAGCAGCCTCGGGACAGGGGGCTATGGCTACACCTTC. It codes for CASSLGTGGYGYTF.

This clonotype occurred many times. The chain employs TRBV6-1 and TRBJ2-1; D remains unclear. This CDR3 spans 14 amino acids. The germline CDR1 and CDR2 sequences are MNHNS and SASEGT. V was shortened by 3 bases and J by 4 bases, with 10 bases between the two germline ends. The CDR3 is CASSDPGSYNEQFF. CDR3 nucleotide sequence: TGTGCCAGCAGTGACCCCGGCTCATACAATGAGCAGTTCTTC.

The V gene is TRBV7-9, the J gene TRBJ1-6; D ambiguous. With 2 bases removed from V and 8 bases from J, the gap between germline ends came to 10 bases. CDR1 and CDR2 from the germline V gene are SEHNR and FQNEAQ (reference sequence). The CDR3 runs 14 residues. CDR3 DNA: TGTGCCAGCAGCTTAATAGGGCCGGATTCACCCCTCCACTTT. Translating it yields CASSLIGPDSPLHF.

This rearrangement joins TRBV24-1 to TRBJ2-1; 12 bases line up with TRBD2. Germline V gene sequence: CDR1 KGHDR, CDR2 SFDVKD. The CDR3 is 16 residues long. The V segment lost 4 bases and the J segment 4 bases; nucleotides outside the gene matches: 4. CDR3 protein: CATSDQLAGGYNEQFF. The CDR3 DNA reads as TGTGCCACCAGTGACCAACTAGCGGGGGGTTACAATGAGCAGTTCTTC.

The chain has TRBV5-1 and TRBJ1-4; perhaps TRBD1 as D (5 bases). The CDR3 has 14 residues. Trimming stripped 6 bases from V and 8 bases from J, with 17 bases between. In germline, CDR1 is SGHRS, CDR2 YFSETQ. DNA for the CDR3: TGCGCCAGCACCGCGGGGGGACCAAAAGAAAAACTGTTTTTT. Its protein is CASTAGGPKEKLFF.

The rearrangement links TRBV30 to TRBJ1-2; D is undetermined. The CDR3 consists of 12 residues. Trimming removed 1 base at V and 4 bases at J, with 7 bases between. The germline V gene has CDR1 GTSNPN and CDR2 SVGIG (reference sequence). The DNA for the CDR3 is TGTGCCTGGAGTGAGAACACCTATGGCTACACCTTC. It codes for CAWSENTYGYTF.

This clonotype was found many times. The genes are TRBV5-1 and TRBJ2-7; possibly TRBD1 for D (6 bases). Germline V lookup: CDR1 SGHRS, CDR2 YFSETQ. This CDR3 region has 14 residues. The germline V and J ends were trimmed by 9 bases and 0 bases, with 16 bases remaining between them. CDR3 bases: TGCGCCACCTCGCGACAGGCCTCCTCCTACGAGCAGTACTTC. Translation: CATSRQASSYEQYF.

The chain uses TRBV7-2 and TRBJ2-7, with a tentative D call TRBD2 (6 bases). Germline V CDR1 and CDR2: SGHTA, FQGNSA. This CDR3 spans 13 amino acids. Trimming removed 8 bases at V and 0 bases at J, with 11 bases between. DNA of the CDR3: TGTGCCAGCGGCGGGAAGAGCTCCTACGAGCAGTACTTC. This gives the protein CASGGKSSYEQYF.

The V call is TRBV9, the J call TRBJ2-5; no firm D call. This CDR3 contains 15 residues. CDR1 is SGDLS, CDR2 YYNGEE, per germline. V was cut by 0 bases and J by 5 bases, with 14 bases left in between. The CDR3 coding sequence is TGTGCCAGCAGCGTAGACGGGCGGCGCAAGGAGACCCAGTACTTC. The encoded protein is CASSVDGRRKETQYF.

The CDR3 coding sequence is TGCGCCAGCAGCTTGGGGGACAGAACCTACGAGCAGTACGTC. Translation: CASSLGDRTYEQYV. The J gene is TRBJ2-7, the V gene TRBV5-1; 7 bases match TRBD1. After removal of 0 bases from V and 2 bases from J, the junction contained 2 bases not matched to a gene. Germline V gene sequence: CDR1 SGHRS, CDR2 YFSETQ. The CDR3 length is 14 residues.

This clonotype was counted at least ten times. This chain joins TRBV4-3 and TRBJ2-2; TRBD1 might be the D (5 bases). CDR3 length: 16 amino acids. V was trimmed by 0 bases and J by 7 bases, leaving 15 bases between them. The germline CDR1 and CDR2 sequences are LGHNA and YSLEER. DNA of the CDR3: TGCGCCAGCAGCCAAGATCTTGAAGTAGGGGTCGGGGAGCTGTTTTTT. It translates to CASSQDLEVGVGELFF.

DNA for the CDR3: TGTGCCAGCAGCAAAGAGGGCAGGGCACTTAGCAATCAGCCCCAGCATTTT. This codes for CASSKEGRALSNQPQHF. The chain is built from TRBV21-1 and TRBJ1-5. TRBV21-1 counts as a pseudogene. The CDR3 runs to 17 residues.

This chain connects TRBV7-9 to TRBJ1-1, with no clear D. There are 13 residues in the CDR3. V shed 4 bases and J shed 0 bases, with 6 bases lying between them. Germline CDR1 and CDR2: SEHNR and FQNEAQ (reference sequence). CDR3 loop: CASSSTMNTEAFF. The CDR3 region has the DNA TGTGCCAGCAGCTCCACAATGAACACTGAAGCTTTCTTT.

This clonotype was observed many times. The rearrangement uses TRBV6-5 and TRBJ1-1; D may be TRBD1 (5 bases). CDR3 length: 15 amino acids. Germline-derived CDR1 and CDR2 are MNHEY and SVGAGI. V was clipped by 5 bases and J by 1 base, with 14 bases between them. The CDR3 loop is CASSDGGAGNTEAFF. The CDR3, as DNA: TGTGCCAGCAGTGACGGGGGTGCGGGGAACACTGAAGCTTTCTTT.

CDR3 in DNA: TGTGCCAGCTCACGGCGGGACGGCGGTCCAGATACGCAGTATTTT. This translates into CASSRRDGGPDTQYF. This chain connects TRBV18 to TRBJ2-3; D perhaps matches TRBD2 (6 bases). Trimming took off 4 bases at V and 4 bases at J, with 15 bases between the two ends. Germline loops: CDR1 KGHSH, CDR2 LQKENI. The CDR3 is 15 amino acids. The full variable domain, rest sourced from reference TRBV18 and TRBJ2-3, is NAGVMQNPRHLVRRRGQEARLRCSPMKGHSHVYWYRQLPEEGLKFMVYLQKENIIDESGMPKERFSAEFPKEGPSILRIQQVVRGDSAAYFCASSRRDGGPDTQYFGPGTRLTVL.

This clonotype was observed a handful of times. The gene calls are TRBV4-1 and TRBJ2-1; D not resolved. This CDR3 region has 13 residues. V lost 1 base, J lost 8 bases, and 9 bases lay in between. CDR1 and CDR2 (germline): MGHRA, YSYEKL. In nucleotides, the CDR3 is TGCGCCAGCAGCCAAGTAGGGTTGGATGAGCAGTTCTTC. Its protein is CASSQVGLDEQFF.

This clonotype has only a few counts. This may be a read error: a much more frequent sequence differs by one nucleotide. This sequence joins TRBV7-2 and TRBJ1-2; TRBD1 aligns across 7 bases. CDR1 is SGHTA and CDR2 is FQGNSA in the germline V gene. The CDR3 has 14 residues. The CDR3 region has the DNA TGTGCCAGCAGCCCCGGGACAGATGGGGGCGGCTACATCTTC. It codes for CASSPGTDGGGYIF.

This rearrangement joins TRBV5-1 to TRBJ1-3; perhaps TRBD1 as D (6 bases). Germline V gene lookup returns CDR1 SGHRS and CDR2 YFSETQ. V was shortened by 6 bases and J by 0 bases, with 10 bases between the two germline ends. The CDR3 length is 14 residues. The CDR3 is CASKRQDSGNTIYF. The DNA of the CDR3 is TGCGCCAGCAAAAGACAGGACTCTGGAAACACCATATATTTT. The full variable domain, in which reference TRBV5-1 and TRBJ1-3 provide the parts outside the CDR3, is KAGVTQTPRYLIKTRGQQVTLSCSPISGHRSVSWYQQTPGQGLQFLFEYFSETQRNKGNFPGRFSGRQFSNSRSEMNVSTLELGDSALYLCASKRQDSGNTIYFGEGSWLTVV.

CDR3 DNA: TGTGCCTGGAGTAGCTGGGGGGACACTGAAGCTTTCTTT. It translates to CAWSSWGDTEAFF. The J gene is TRBJ1-1, the V gene TRBV30; D may be TRBD1 (5 bases). The CDR3 sequence is 13 residues long. The germline V gene encodes CDR1 GTSNPN and CDR2 SVGIG (reference sequence). V lost 2 bases, J lost 3 bases, and 10 bases lay in between.

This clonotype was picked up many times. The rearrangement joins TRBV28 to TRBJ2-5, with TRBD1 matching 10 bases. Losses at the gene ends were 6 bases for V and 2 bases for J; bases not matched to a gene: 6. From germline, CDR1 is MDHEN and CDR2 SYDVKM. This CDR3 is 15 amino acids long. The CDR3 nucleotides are TGTGCCAGCAGCGGGGACAGGGGACATCAAGAGACCCAGTACTTC. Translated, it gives CASSGDRGHQETQYF.

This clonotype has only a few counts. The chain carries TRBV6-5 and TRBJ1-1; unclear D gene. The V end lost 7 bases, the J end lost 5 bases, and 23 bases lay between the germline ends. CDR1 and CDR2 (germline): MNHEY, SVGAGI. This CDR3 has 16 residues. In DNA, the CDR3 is TGTGCCAGCAACATACTGCAACCCGGGCGGGGAACTGAAGCTTTCTTT. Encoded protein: CASNILQPGRGTEAFF.

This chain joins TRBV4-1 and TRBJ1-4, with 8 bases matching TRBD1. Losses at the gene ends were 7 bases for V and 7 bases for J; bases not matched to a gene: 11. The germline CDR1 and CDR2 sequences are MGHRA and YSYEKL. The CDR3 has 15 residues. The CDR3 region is CASTALGTGPEKLFF. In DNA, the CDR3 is TGCGCCAGCACCGCTCTCGGGACAGGCCCTGAAAAACTGTTTTTT.

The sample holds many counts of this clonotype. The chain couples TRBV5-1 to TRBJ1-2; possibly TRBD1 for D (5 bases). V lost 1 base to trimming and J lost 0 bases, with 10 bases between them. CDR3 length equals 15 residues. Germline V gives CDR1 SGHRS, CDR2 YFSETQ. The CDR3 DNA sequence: TGCGCCAGCAGCTTGCAATCGGGGGCTAACTATGGCTACACCTTC. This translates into CASSLQSGANYGYTF. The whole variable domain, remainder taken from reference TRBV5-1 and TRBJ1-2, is KAGVTQTPRYLIKTRGQQVTLSCSPISGHRSVSWYQQTPGQGLQFLFEYFSETQRNKGNFPGRFSGRQFSNSRSEMNVSTLELGDSALYLCASSLQSGANYGYTFGSGTRLTVV.

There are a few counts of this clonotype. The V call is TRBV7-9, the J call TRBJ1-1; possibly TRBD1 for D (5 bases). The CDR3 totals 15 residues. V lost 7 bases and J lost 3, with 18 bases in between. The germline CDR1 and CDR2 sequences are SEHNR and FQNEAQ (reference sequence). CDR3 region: CASTKTQGLHTEAFF. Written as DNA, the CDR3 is TGTGCCAGCACCAAAACTCAGGGCCTCCACACTGAAGCTTTCTTT.